The sequence of this T cell receptor (beta chain) was determined in a study of siplizumab effects on memory and regulatory T cells. Study-wide points: Naive T cells, seemingly more diverse than memory cells, seemed major alloresponse contributors. Naive versus memory phenotype went unassigned for roughly 80-96% of proliferating CD4+ or CD8+ clones.

The table came from immunoSEQ multiplex PCR; TCRdb's copy has only in-frame clones and leaves some out. The repertoire has 80,000 to 130,000 clones, 90% to 95% of them found once; the top ten carry roughly 0.61%. J gave up 0 bases and V 2 bases, and 13 bases lay outside the gene matches. The CDR3 contains 19 residues. Germline CDR1 reads SNHLY; CDR2 reads FYNNEI. Note on this clone: The antigen remains undetermined.

Sequencing used Tregs sorted from blood. V is TRBV2 and J is TRBJ1-5, with 7 positions matching TRBD1. The TCR was taken from a human donor in good health. The CDR3 is CASSEMRDSPKYSNQPQHF. Written as DNA, the CDR3 is TGTGCCAGCAGTGAAATGCGGGACAGCCCAAAATATAGCAATCAGCCCCAGCATTTT.